Presented here are 10 T cell receptor beta chains from one specimen sequenced in a study of a mutant IDH1 vaccine in newly diagnosed glioma. Noted time point: baseline, week 1 (first vaccination visit). The sample's treatment: pre-vaccination baseline after standard-of-care therapy. Using immunoSEQ multiplex PCR, the repertoire was profiled, and TCRdb retains in-frame clones only, with some absent. Of some 60,000 clones listed, about 91% are singletons. This sample comprised PBMCs, obtained from a glioma patient treated with radiotherapy, temozolomide or both. These receptors were taken from a man aged 50 to 60 with glioma.

The chain joins TRBV5-1 to TRBJ2-5; 7 bases match TRBD1. Trimming at V came to 0 bases and at J to 2 bases, leaving 10 bases not matched to a gene. CDR1 and CDR2 from the germline V gene are SGHRS and YFSETQ. The CDR3 runs to 17 residues. CDR3 loop: CASSLALQQGWQETQYF. CDR3 nucleotide sequence: TGCGCCAGCAGCTTGGCCCTACAACAGGGGTGGCAAGAGACCCAGTACTTC. Filled out from reference TRBV5-1 and TRBJ2-5, the complete variable domain reads KAGVTQTPRYLIKTRGQQVTLSCSPISGHRSVSWYQQTPGQGLQFLFEYFSETQRNKGNFPGRFSGRQFSNSRSEMNVSTLELGDSALYLCASSLALQQGWQETQYFGPGTRLLVL.

This chain uses TRBV9 with TRBJ1-1, with a possible D match to TRBD1 (5 bases). Germline loops: CDR1 SGDLS, CDR2 YYNGEE. V was trimmed by 0 bases and J by 5 bases, leaving 11 bases between them. The CDR3 totals 14 residues. DNA of the CDR3: TGTGCCAGCAGCGTAGGAGGATGGGGGACTGAAGCTTTCTTT. Protein: CASSVGGWGTEAFF.

This clone was seen once. The same CDR3 can be traced to other DNA sequences in this sample. The V and J genes are TRBV4-3 and TRBJ1-5; 8 positions agree with TRBD1. The CDR3 runs to 15 residues. CDR1 is LGHNA and CDR2 is YSLEER in the germline V gene. The ends lost 0 bases at V and 4 bases at J; junction bases unmatched: 2. In DNA, the CDR3 is TGCGCCAGCAGCCAAGACAGGGGGCCGAATCAGCCCCAGCATTTT. It is translated as CASSQDRGPNQPQHF.

The rearrangement joins TRBV19 to TRBJ1-2, with unresolved D. The germline V gene has CDR1 LNHDA and CDR2 SQIVND (reference sequence). V lost 6 bases, J lost 1 base, and 15 bases lay in between. The CDR3 is 15 amino acids. CDR3 DNA: TGTGCCAGTAGGGGAGCGGAACCCTTTAACTATGGCTACACCTTC. It encodes CASRGAEPFNYGYTF.

This clone was seen only a few times. The chain uses TRBV6-1 and TRBJ2-7; 9 bases map to TRBD1. Trimming cost V 2 bases and J 3 bases; bases outside gene matches: 8. The germline gives CDR1 MNHNS, CDR2 SASEGT. This CDR3 comprises 16 residues. The CDR3 coding sequence is TGTGCCAGCAGTGAATACCAGACAGGGGGGCTCTACGAGCAGTACTTC. Its protein product is CASSEYQTGGLYEQYF.

This chain connects TRBV5-6 to TRBJ2-7; weak D call: TRBD1 (6 bases). Trimming pared 3 bases from V and 7 bases from J, leaving 20 bases between. Germline V lookup: CDR1 SGHDT, CDR2 YYEEEE. CDR3 size: 15 residues. The CDR3 loop reads CASSSGPGASGEQYF. Here the CDR3 DNA reads TGTGCCAGCAGCTCGGGTCCAGGGGCCTCGGGGGAGCAGTACTTC.

The chain is built from TRBV14 and TRBJ1-5; D call uncertain. The V end was cut by 0 bases, the J end by 4 bases, with 7 bases between. The CDR3 covers 14 residues. Germline assignment: CDR1 SGHDN and CDR2 FVKESK. This CDR3 reads CASSQEIGNQPQHF. In DNA form, the CDR3 reads TGTGCCAGCAGCCAAGAAATTGGGAATCAGCCCCAGCATTTT.

The chain couples TRBV25-1 to TRBJ1-2; TRBD1 is a possible D gene (5 bases). V lost 0 bases and J 4 bases, leaving 9 bases between the germline ends. Germline V gives CDR1 MGHDK, CDR2 SYGVNS. This CDR3 comprises 14 residues. In DNA form, the CDR3 reads TGTGCCAGCAGTGAATATAGGGGAAGCTATGGCTACACCTTC. Translation: CASSEYRGSYGYTF.

The V gene is TRBV29-1, the J gene TRBJ2-3, with a tentative D call TRBD1 (6 bases). Trimming left V 8 bases short and J 0 bases short, with 18 bases between. The CDR3 runs to 15 residues. Germline CDR1 SQVTM, CDR2 ANQGSEA. The CDR3: CSRIILTGSTDTQYF. For the CDR3, the DNA is TGCAGCCGAATTATCTTGACAGGAAGCACAGATACGCAGTATTTT.

The V gene is TRBV11-2, the J gene TRBJ2-7; a possible D gene is TRBD1 (5 bases). The CDR3 runs 13 residues. Per germline, CDR1 SGHAT and CDR2 FQNNGV. Trimming shortened V by 5 bases and J by 2 bases, and 10 bases separated the two germline ends. This CDR3 is CASSPGPTYEQYF. The DNA for the CDR3 is TGTGCCAGCAGCCCAGGGCCCACCTACGAGCAGTACTTC. Full variable domain (rest looked up from reference TRBV11-2 and TRBJ2-7): EAGVAQSPRYKIIEKRQSVAFWCNPISGHATLYWYQQILGQGPKLLIQFQNNGVVDDSQLPKDRFSAERLKGVDSTLKIQPAKLEDSAVYLCASSPGPTYEQYFGPGTRLTVT.